Below are 15 T cell receptor beta chains sequenced from a single sample in a study of glioma-infiltrating T cells after dendritic cell vaccination. Profiled with immunoSEQ multiplex PCR; TCRdb holds only in-frame clones, not every one. The sample contains around 100,000 clones, roughly 76% of which appear only once. Sequences were derived from blood, sampled before dendritic cell vaccination. These receptors were obtained from a human donor with glioblastoma.

The V and J genes are TRBV12-5 and TRBJ2-1, with 8 bases matching TRBD2. CDR1 is LGHNT, CDR2 FRNRAP, per germline. There are 16 residues in the CDR3. Trimming took 4 bases from V and 7 from J; bases not matched to a gene: 12. The CDR3 protein is CASGSPWAGGPNEQFF. The CDR3 nucleotides are TGTGCTAGTGGTTCACCTTGGGCGGGGGGCCCTAATGAGCAGTTCTTC.

Here the CDR3 DNA reads TGTGCCAGCAAGAGGGGGGAAAAACTGTTTTTT. Its translation: CASKRGEKLFF. The chain uses TRBV6-5 and TRBJ1-4; D possibly corresponds to TRBD1 (6 bases). Germline loops: CDR1 MNHEY, CDR2 SVGAGI. This CDR3 region has 11 residues. With 7 bases removed from V and 8 bases from J, the gap between germline ends came to 8 bases.

The CDR3 spells CASSSPGGVIHEQYF. The CDR3 DNA reads TGCGCCAGCAGTTCTCCCGGGGGGGTAATCCACGAGCAGTACTTC. This chain uses TRBV5-1 with TRBJ2-5; 8 positions match TRBD2. The better agreement between TRBJ2-7 and the DNA end casts doubt on the J call. CDR1 and CDR2 from the germline V gene are SGHRS and YFSETQ. The CDR3 has 15 amino acids.

This clone appeared a few times. The rearrangement joins TRBV6-1 to TRBJ2-1; TRBD1 is a possible D gene (6 bases). The germline V gene encodes CDR1 MNHNS and CDR2 SASEGT. Trimming removed 2 bases from V and 15 bases from J, with 17 bases in between. The CDR3 covers 13 residues. The CDR3 sequence: CASSESPGVGLFF. The CDR3 nucleotides are TGTGCCAGCAGTGAATCGCCAGGGGTCGGGTTGTTCTTC.

The chain is built from TRBV6-5 and TRBJ2-2; 7 bases are a match to TRBD1. Looked up from germline, CDR1 is MNHEY and CDR2 is SVGAGI. This CDR3 is 14 amino acids long. Trimming removed 6 bases from V and 6 bases from J; junction bases left unmatched: 7. CDR3 residues: CASRRQGRAGELFF. The DNA of the CDR3 is TGTGCCAGCAGGAGACAGGGAAGGGCCGGGGAGCTGTTTTTT.

The V call is TRBV5-1, the J call TRBJ2-5; 8 nucleotides align to TRBD2. Trimming took 4 bases from V and 5 from J; bases not matched to a gene: 7. Germline V gives CDR1 SGHRS, CDR2 YFSETQ. This CDR3 is 14 amino acids long. DNA for the CDR3: TGCGCCAGCAGCGCTGGACTAGCCGGGGAGACCCAGTACTTC. As protein: CASSAGLAGETQYF.

V and J are TRBV11-3 and TRBJ2-3; TRBD1 matches at 8 bases. V was pared by 1 base and J by 3 bases, with 9 bases of the junction left unmatched. Germline CDR1 reads SGHNT; CDR2 reads YENEEA. The CDR3 runs 17 residues. CDR3 region: CASSLGATGESTDTQYF. The CDR3 nucleotides are TGTGCCAGCAGCTTAGGGGCGACAGGGGAGAGTACAGATACGCAGTATTTT.

The CDR3 DNA is TGTGCCAGCAGCTTATCTTGGACAGGGGCCGAGCAGTACTTC. This sequence encodes CASSLSWTGAEQYF. The chain employs TRBV7-9 and TRBJ2-7, with 9 positions matching TRBD1. This CDR3 region has 14 residues. The germline gives CDR1 SEHNR, CDR2 FQNEAQ (reference sequence). V lost 2 bases, J lost 6 bases, and 5 bases stayed unmatched.

V is TRBV27 and J is TRBJ1-6; D perhaps matches TRBD1 (5 bases). Trimming left V 2 bases short and J 6 bases short, with 11 bases between. The CDR3 length is 15 residues. Looked up from germline, CDR1 is MNHEY and CDR2 is SMNVEV (reference sequence). The CDR3 DNA is TGTGCCAGCAGTTTAACAGGACCGTTTAATTCACCCCTCCACTTT. This translates into CASSLTGPFNSPLHF.

In the case of this clone: At one boundary the junction diverges from the germline segment, which might be a read error. The V and J genes are TRBV5-4 and TRBJ1-6, with D uncertain. CDR3 length: 16 residues. Germline V gene data show CDR1 as SGHNT and CDR2 as YYREEE (reference sequence). The CDR3 loop is CASRFDTSSYNPPLHF. The CDR3 DNA reads as TGTGCCAGCAGATTTGACACAAGCTCCTATAATCCACCCCTCCACTTT.

The gene calls are TRBV5-4 and TRBJ2-3, with D maybe TRBD2 (5 bases). CDR3 length: 15 residues. The germline V gene encodes CDR1 SGHNT and CDR2 YYREEE (reference sequence). V lost 0 bases and J 0 bases, leaving 8 bases between the germline ends. This CDR3 is CASSLADYSTDTQYF. CDR3 coding DNA: TGTGCCAGCAGCTTGGCCGACTATAGCACAGATACGCAGTATTTT.

V is TRBV19 and J is TRBJ2-5; the D gene is possibly TRBD1 (6 bases). Germline CDR1 is LNHDA and CDR2 is SQIVND (reference sequence). Trimming cost V 9 bases and J 5 bases, with 13 bases left between them. CDR3 length equals 12 residues. CDR3 residues: CASRQAGETQYF. CDR3 nucleotide sequence: TGTGCCAGCCGACAGGCAGGTGAGACCCAGTACTTC.

The chain has TRBV29-1 and TRBJ2-6; TRBD1 aligns across 8 bases. V lost 6 bases to trimming and J lost 3 bases; unmatched junction nucleotides: 7. Germline V gene sequence: CDR1 SQVTM, CDR2 ANQGSEA. The CDR3 runs 15 residues. CDR3 residues: CSVQGAEYGANVLTF. DNA for the CDR3: TGCAGCGTCCAGGGGGCAGAGTATGGGGCCAACGTCCTGACTTTC. The full variable domain, in which reference TRBV29-1 and TRBJ2-6 provide the parts outside the CDR3, is SAVISQKPSRDICQRGTSLTIQCQVDSQVTMMFWYRQQPGQSLTLIATANQGSEATYESGFVIDKFPISRPNLTFSTLTVSNMSPEDSSIYLCSVQGAEYGANVLTFGAGSRLTVL.

The CDR3 loop is CASSLTPGTGLYNEQFF. In DNA, the CDR3 is TGCGCCAGCAGCTTGACACCCGGGACAGGGTTGTACAATGAGCAGTTCTTC. The V gene is TRBV5-1, the J gene TRBJ2-1; 9 positions match TRBD1. CDR1 SGHRS and CDR2 YFSETQ come from the germline V gene. This CDR3 is 17 amino acids long. The trim removed 1 base at V and 4 bases at J, leaving 9 bases unmatched.

The chain combines TRBV2 with TRBJ1-5; tentatively, D is TRBD1 (5 bases). CDR3 size: 15 residues. Trimming took off 5 bases at V and 2 bases at J, with 13 bases between the two ends. Germline V gene lookup returns CDR1 SNHLY and CDR2 FYNNEI. This CDR3 is CASSPIDSRNQPQHF. In nucleotides, the CDR3 is TGTGCCAGCAGTCCTATCGACAGTCGCAATCAGCCCCAGCATTTT. The full variable domain, in which reference TRBV2 and TRBJ1-5 provide the parts outside the CDR3, is EPEVTQTPSHQVTQMGQEVILRCVPISNHLYFYWYRQILGQKVEFLVSFYNNEISEKSEIFDDQFSVERPDGSNFTLKIRSTKLEDSAMYFCASSPIDSRNQPQHFGDGTRLSIL.